This T cell receptor (beta chain) was sequenced during a study of T cells in Graves' hyperthyroidism and ophthalmopathy. Study background: Peripheral blood sampling occurred at initial diagnosis, before any treatment.

Study-wide results and caveats: Blood samples included most of the expanded thyroid clonotypes exceeding 0.001.

There were TCR beta CDR3 regions amplified from RNA transcripts. A set of HTBI primers served as the primers for a first-round RT-PCR of the TCR CDR3. MiXCR, run by TCRdb on the multiplex PCR reads, gives a single entry per CDR3 protein. The table has about 590,000 distinct CDR3 sequences, less than 20% seen once; the top ten hold under 8%. This clonotype was recorded many times. The target antigen is unknown. Graves' hyperthyroidism qualified as stable when ophthalmopathy did not progress within 18 months. Those patients with uncontrolled infection, other autoimmune disease, pregnancy or lactation were excluded. This CDR3 spans 16 amino acids. Trimming took 2 bases from V and 5 from J, leaving 16 bases between them. Looked up from germline, CDR1 is SEHNR and CDR2 is FQNEAQ (reference sequence).

The source material was blood. This TCR was recovered from a woman in her 30s with Graves' hyperthyroidism. V is TRBV7-9 and J is TRBJ2-1; D is uncertain. CDR3 region: CASSLPARIVHNEQFF. The CDR3 coding sequence is TGTGCCAGCAGCTTACCCGCTAGGATAGTCCACAATGAGCAGTTCTTC.